This record concerns one T cell receptor beta chain sequence. Antigen unknown. Trimming cost V 4 bases and J 5 bases; bases outside gene matches: 11. The CDR3 runs 15 residues. CDR1 is LGHNA and CDR2 is YNFKEQ in the germline V gene. This specimen comes from a study of Tregs in tolerant kidney transplant recipients. The nonmyeloablative bone marrow transplants came from related graft donors, with transient mixed chimerism. Unstimulated Tregs (CD4+CD25+CD127-) and CD4+CD25- non-Tregs were sorted from PBMCs. Clones were read by immunoSEQ multiplex PCR, and TCRdb kept only the in-frame ones, dropping some. This sample has 45,000 or so clones; roughly 90% occur once, and the top ten carry about 14%. Study outcomes and limitations: Biological reproducibility was not directly addressed, but technical replication error appeared minimal.

The chain links TRBV4-2 to TRBJ2-7, with 7 nucleotides matching TRBD2. The sequence was obtained from a human patient who received a combined kidney and bone marrow transplant. These T cells may partly come from the graft donor. The specimen was CD8+ T cells from blood (PBMCs), collected 12 months after the transplant. In DNA, the CDR3 is TGTGCCAGCAGCCTAGGACTAGTTCGAGTACACGAGCAGTACTTC. Translated: CASSLGLVRVHEQYF.